The 20 T cell receptor beta chains in this list originate from one sample, sequenced in a study of blood T cell repertoires in COVID-19. Libraries were prepared by immunoSEQ multiplex PCR; TCRdb keeps only in-frame clonotypes and omits some of them. In the table there are approximately 400,000 clones, about 89% of which are singletons. The sequenced material came from peripheral blood. The receptors were sampled from a man aged 40-49 years with acute or convalescent COVID-19.

V gene TRBV10-3 combines with J gene TRBJ2-1, with a possible D match to TRBD1 (6 bases). From germline, CDR1 is ENHRY and CDR2 SYGVKD. The V gene lost 6 bases and the J gene lost 4 bases, with 22 bases spanning the gap. This CDR3 region has 17 residues. The CDR3 DNA is TGTGCCATCAGAGATTCCGTTTTGAGGGGGAGATACAATGAGCAGTTCTTC. Protein: CAIRDSVLRGRYNEQFF.

This clone has just one count. The rearrangement joins TRBV6-5 to TRBJ1-6; D is perhaps TRBD1 (6 bases). Trimming pared 6 bases from V and 9 bases from J, leaving 12 bases between. Germline values: CDR1 MNHEY, CDR2 SVGAGI. This CDR3 comprises 13 residues. CDR3 amino acids: CASRRGKGSPLHF. CDR3 in DNA: TGTGCCAGCAGAAGGGGGAAGGGTTCACCCCTCCACTTT.

V and J are TRBV5-4 and TRBJ1-1, with 7 bases that match TRBD1. V trimming: 4 bases; J trimming: 4 bases; junction bases outside the gene matches: 4. The length of the CDR3 is 13 residues. CDR1 is SGHNT, CDR2 YYREEE, per germline (reference sequence). CDR3 bases: TGTGCCAGCAGCACAGGGGCGGTCACTGAAGCTTTCTTT. This translates into CASSTGAVTEAFF.

This clone was detected once. The chain couples TRBV4-1 to TRBJ2-7, with D hard to call. In germline, CDR1 is MGHRA, CDR2 YSYEKL. The V gene lost 0 bases and the J gene lost 0 bases, with 9 bases spanning the gap. The CDR3 consists of 15 residues. The CDR3 DNA follows: TGCGCCAGCAGCCAAGAGGCGGTCCACTCCTACGAGCAGTACTTC. Protein: CASSQEAVHSYEQYF.

J is TRBJ1-2 and V is TRBV5-8; weak D call: TRBD1 (5 bases). The CDR3 covers 14 residues. CDR1 is SGHTS, CDR2 YDEGEE, per germline. The V and J ends lost 2 bases and 7 bases respectively, with 15 bases between them. This CDR3 is CASSFGQGRSGYTF. The CDR3 DNA is TGTGCCAGCAGCTTCGGGCAGGGAAGAAGTGGCTACACCTTC.

This clone was seen a single time. The J gene is TRBJ2-2, the V gene TRBV7-2, with D perhaps TRBD1 (6 bases). V lost 3 bases to trimming and J lost 0 bases, with 14 bases between them. Germline V CDR1 and CDR2: SGHTA, FQGNSA. This CDR3 comprises 17 residues. The CDR3, as DNA: TGTGCCAGCAGCTTCTTTACAGGGAAGGCGAACACCGGGGAGCTGTTTTTT. Amino acids: CASSFFTGKANTGELFF.

The DNA of the CDR3 is TGTGCCAGCAGTTCCCCCGATACGGGCAATGAGCAGTTCTTC. Translating gives CASSSPDTGNEQFF. V gene TRBV28 combines with J gene TRBJ2-1; D remains ambiguous. V was pared by 4 bases and J by 6 bases, with 13 bases between. The CDR3 loop spans 14 amino acids. Germline V gene data show CDR1 as MDHEN and CDR2 as SYDVKM.

This CDR3 reads CASSLGQGSPIQYF. The CDR3 region has the DNA TGTGCCAGCAGCCTTGGACAGGGGAGTCCCATTCAGTACTTC. V is TRBV27 and J is TRBJ2-4; TRBD1 matches at 9 bases. After removal of 6 bases from V and 9 bases from J, the junction contained 9 bases not matched to a gene. The CDR3 is made up of 14 amino acids. Germline-derived CDR1 and CDR2 are MNHEY and SMNVEV (reference sequence).

This chain uses TRBV12-5 with TRBJ2-5, with 7 positions matching TRBD2. J lost 7 bases, V lost 6 bases, and 5 bases had no gene match. The CDR3 is 12 amino acids. Germline CDR1 reads LGHNT; CDR2 reads FRNRAP. The CDR3 sequence is CASGPPGGTQYF. CDR3 DNA sequence: TGTGCTAGTGGGCCGCCGGGGGGGACCCAGTACTTC.

CDR3 amino acids: CASSQGQIGNTIYF. The CDR3 coding sequence is TGTGCCAGCAGCCAAGGACAGATTGGAAACACCATATATTTT. This chain links TRBV3-1 (or the pseudogene TRBV3-2) with TRBJ1-3; TRBD1 might be the D (5 bases). V gave up 1 base and J gave up 3 bases, with 7 bases separating them. The germline V gene has CDR1 LGHDT and CDR2 YNNKEL (reference sequence). The CDR3 has 14 amino acids.

The V call is TRBV24-1, the J call TRBJ2-3; 7 nucleotides align to TRBD2. There are 15 residues in the CDR3. Trimming cost V 2 bases and J 6 bases; bases outside gene matches: 7. Germline-derived CDR1 and CDR2 are KGHDR and SFDVKD. CDR3 protein: CATSDSGGGRDTQYF. In DNA, the CDR3 is TGTGCCACCAGTGATTCGGGCGGGGGAAGGGATACGCAGTATTTT.

This CDR3 is CASSFGLNEQFF. CDR3 DNA sequence: TGCGCCAGCAGCTTCGGACTGAATGAGCAGTTCTTC. J is TRBJ2-1 and V is TRBV5-1, with D possibly TRBD2 on 5 matching bases. The V gene lost 2 bases and the J gene lost 7 bases, with 7 bases spanning the gap. The CDR3 contains 12 residues. The germline CDR1 and CDR2 sequences are SGHRS and YFSETQ.

V and J are TRBV6-5 and TRBJ1-4; no firm D call. Germline V gene sequence: CDR1 MNHEY, CDR2 SVGAGI. The CDR3 covers 14 residues. Trimming shortened V by 5 bases and J by 12 bases, and 19 bases separated the two germline ends. The chain's CDR3 is CASSPPREAQELFF. DNA of the CDR3: TGTGCCAGCAGTCCGCCCCGGGAGGCACAAGAACTGTTTTTT.

The rearrangement links TRBV29-1 to TRBJ2-7; D is possibly TRBD1 (5 bases). Germline V gene sequence: CDR1 SQVTM, CDR2 ANQGSEA. Trimming left V 5 bases short and J 1 base short, with 12 bases between. The CDR3 loop spans 13 amino acids. CDR3 sequence: CSVPLTGSYEQYF. In nucleotides, the CDR3 is TGCAGCGTTCCGCTCACAGGTTCCTACGAGCAGTACTTC.

V gene TRBV7-8 combines with J gene TRBJ1-1, with 7 bases matching TRBD1. The ends lost 0 bases at V and 6 bases at J; junction bases unmatched: 4. Per germline, CDR1 SGHVS and CDR2 FQNEAQ. This CDR3 has 14 residues. The CDR3 coding sequence is TGTGCCAGCAGCTTAGCTCCGACAGGGTCTGAAGCTTTCTTT. This translates into CASSLAPTGSEAFF.

J is TRBJ1-1 and V is TRBV10-3; D is possibly TRBD1 (6 bases). From germline, CDR1 is ENHRY and CDR2 SYGVKD. The CDR3 runs to 14 residues. V lost 6 bases to trimming and J lost 0 bases, with 11 bases between them. The CDR3 DNA reads TGTGCCATCAGGGGTCAGGGGTTGAACACTGAAGCTTTCTTT. Protein sequence: CAIRGQGLNTEAFF.

This clone was observed a handful of times. The chain has TRBV27 and TRBJ2-2, with D tentatively TRBD2 (5 bases). Looked up from germline, CDR1 is MNHEY and CDR2 is SMNVEV (reference sequence). The CDR3 runs to 13 residues. Trimming stripped 8 bases from V and 6 bases from J, with 13 bases between. The chain's CDR3 is CASGTLGAGELFF. The CDR3 coding sequence is TGTGCCAGCGGAACCTTGGGAGCCGGGGAGCTGTTTTTT.

The chain carries TRBV7-9 and TRBJ1-4, with a weak D call TRBD1 (6 bases). Germline V gene lookup returns CDR1 SEHNR and CDR2 FQNEAQ (reference sequence). CDR3 length equals 17 residues. V was trimmed by 4 bases and J by 1 base, leaving 16 bases between them. The CDR3 spells CASSSHRDTKTNEKLFF. For the CDR3, the DNA is TGTGCCAGCAGCTCCCACCGGGACACAAAAACTAATGAAAAACTGTTTTTT.

The gene calls are TRBV24-1 and TRBJ2-1; D may be TRBD1 (5 bases). This CDR3 has 15 amino acids. The V end lost 5 bases, the J end lost 1 base, and 11 bases lay between the germline ends. Germline lookup yields CDR1 KGHDR and CDR2 SFDVKD. The CDR3 is CATSVSRDSYNEQFF. CDR3 bases: TGTGCCACCAGTGTATCCAGGGATTCCTACAATGAGCAGTTCTTC.

The rearrangement links TRBV7-3 to TRBJ1-1; 7 nucleotides align to TRBD1. Losses at the gene ends were 5 bases for V and 3 bases for J; bases not matched to a gene: 6. The CDR3 consists of 14 residues. Germline CDR1 SGHTA, CDR2 FQGTGA. The CDR3 nucleotides are TGTGCCAGCAGCGTGCGACAGGGTTACACTGAAGCTTTCTTT. Amino acids: CASSVRQGYTEAFF.